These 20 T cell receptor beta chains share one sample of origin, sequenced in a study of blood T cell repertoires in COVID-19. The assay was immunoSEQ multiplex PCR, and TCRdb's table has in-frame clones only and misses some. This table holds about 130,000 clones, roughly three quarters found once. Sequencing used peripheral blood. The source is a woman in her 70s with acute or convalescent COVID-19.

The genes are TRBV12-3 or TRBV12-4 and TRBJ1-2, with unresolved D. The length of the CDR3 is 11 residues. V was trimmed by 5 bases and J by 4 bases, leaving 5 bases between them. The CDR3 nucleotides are TGTGCCAGCAGTCTACGCTATGGCTACACCTTC. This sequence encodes CASSLRYGYTF.

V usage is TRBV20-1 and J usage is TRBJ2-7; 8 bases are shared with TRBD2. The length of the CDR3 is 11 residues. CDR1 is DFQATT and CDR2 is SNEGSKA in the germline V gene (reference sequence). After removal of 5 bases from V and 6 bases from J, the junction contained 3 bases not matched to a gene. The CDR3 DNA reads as TGCAGTGCTCAGCGGGGGAGCGAGCAGTACTTC. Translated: CSAQRGSEQYF.

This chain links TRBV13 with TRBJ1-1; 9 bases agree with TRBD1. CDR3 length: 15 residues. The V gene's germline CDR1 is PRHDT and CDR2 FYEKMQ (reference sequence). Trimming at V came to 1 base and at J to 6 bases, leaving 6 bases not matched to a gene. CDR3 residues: CASSLDGQGISEAFF. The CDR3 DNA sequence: TGTGCCAGCAGCTTAGATGGACAGGGGATATCTGAAGCTTTCTTT.

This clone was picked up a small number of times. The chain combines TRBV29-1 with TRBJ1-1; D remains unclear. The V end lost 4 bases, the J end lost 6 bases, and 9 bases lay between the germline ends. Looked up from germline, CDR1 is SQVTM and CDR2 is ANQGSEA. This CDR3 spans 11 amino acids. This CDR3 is CSVAVSAEAFF. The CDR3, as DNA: TGCAGCGTTGCCGTGAGCGCTGAAGCTTTCTTT.

This CDR3 reads CASSLVLAGVGLADTQYF. The CDR3 DNA follows: TGCGCCAGCAGCTTGGTTCTAGCGGGAGTCGGGTTAGCAGATACGCAGTATTTT. V is TRBV5-1 and J is TRBJ2-3; TRBD2 matches at 10 bases. The V gene's germline CDR1 is SGHRS and CDR2 YFSETQ. V lost 0 bases and J lost 4; bases outside the gene matches: 11. The CDR3 totals 18 residues.

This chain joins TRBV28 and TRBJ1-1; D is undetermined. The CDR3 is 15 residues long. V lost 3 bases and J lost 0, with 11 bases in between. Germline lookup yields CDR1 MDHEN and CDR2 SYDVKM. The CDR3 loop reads CASSFGAAVNTEAFF. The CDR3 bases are TGTGCCAGCAGTTTTGGTGCGGCAGTGAACACTGAAGCTTTCTTT.

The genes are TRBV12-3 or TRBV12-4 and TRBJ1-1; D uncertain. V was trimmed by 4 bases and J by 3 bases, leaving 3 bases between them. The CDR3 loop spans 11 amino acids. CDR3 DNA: TGTGCCAGCAGTTCCTACACTGAAGCTTTCTTT. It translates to CASSSYTEAFF.

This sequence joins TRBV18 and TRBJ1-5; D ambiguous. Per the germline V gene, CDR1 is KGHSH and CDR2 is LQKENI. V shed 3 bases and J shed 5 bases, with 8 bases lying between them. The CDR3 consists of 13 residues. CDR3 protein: CASSPGGYQPQHF. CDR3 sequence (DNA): TGTGCCAGCTCACCTGGCGGATATCAGCCCCAGCATTTT.

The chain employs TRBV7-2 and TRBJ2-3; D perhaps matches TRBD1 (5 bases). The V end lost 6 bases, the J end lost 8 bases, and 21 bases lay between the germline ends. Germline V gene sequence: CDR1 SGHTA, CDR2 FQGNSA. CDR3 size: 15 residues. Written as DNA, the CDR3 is TGTGCCAGCAGGCCGGGTGGGCAGGGAAGGGGTACGCAGTATTTT. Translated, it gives CASRPGGQGRGTQYF.

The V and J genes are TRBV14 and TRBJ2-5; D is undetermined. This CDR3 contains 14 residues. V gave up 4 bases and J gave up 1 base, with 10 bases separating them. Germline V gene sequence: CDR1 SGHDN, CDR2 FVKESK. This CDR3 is CASSPTTFQETQYF. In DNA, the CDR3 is TGTGCCAGCAGCCCGACGACTTTCCAAGAGACCCAGTACTTC.

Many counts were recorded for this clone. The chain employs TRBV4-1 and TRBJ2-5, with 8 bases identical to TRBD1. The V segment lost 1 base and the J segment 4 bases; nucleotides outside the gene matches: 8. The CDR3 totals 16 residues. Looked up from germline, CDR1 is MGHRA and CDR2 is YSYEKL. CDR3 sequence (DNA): TGCGCCAGCAGCCAAGTAACCAGGGGGCCGGGAGAGACCCAGTACTTC. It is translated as CASSQVTRGPGETQYF.

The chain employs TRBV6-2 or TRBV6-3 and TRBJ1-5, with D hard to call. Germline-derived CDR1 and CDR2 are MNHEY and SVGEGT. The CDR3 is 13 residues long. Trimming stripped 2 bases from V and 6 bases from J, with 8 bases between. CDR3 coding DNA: TGTGCCAGCAGTTACGGGCAGTCTCAGCCCCAGCATTTT. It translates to CASSYGQSQPQHF.

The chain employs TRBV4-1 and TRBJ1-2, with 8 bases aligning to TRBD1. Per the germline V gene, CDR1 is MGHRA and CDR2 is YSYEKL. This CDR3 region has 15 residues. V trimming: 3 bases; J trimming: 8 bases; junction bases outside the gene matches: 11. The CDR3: CASSHPGQGDRGYTF. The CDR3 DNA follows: TGCGCCAGCAGCCACCCCGGACAGGGCGATCGCGGCTACACCTTC.

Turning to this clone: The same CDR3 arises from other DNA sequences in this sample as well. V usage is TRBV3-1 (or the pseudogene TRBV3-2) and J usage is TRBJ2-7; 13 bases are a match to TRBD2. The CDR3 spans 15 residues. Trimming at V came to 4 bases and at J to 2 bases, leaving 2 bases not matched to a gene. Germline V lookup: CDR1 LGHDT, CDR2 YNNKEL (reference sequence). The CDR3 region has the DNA TGTGCCAGCAGCCCGGGACTAGCGGGGACCTACGAGCAGTACTTC. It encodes CASSPGLAGTYEQYF.

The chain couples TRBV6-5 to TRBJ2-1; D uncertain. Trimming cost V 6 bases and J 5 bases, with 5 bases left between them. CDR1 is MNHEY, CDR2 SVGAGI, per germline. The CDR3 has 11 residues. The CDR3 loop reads CASSRDNEQFF. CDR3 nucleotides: TGTGCCAGCAGCCGGGACAATGAGCAGTTCTTC.

The CDR3 region has the DNA TGTGCCAGCAGCCACAGCGGGAGTGAAGTACAAGAGACCCAGTACTTC. Protein: CASSHSGSEVQETQYF. The chain carries TRBV3-1 (or the pseudogene TRBV3-2) and TRBJ2-5; 8 bases map to TRBD2. V lost 3 bases to trimming and J lost 2 bases; unmatched junction nucleotides: 8. This CDR3 has 16 residues. Germline CDR1 LGHDT, CDR2 YNNKEL (reference sequence).

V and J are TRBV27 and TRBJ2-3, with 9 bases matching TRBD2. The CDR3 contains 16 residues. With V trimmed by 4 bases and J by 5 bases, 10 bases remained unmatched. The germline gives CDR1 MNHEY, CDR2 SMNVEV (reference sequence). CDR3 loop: CASSSTIAGVGDTQYF. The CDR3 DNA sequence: TGTGCCAGCAGTTCCACGATAGCGGGAGTAGGAGATACGCAGTATTTT.

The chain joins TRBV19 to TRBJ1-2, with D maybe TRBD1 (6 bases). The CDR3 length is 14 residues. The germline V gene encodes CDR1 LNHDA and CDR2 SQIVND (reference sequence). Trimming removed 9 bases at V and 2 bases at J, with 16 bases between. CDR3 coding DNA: TGTGCCAGCCGAAGGACAGCGGAAAACTATGGCTACACCTTC. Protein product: CASRRTAENYGYTF.

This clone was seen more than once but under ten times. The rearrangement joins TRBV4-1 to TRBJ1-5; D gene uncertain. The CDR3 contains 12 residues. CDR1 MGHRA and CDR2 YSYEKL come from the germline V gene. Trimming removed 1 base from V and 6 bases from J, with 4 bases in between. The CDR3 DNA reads TGCGCCAGCAGCCAAGGGGCTCAGCCCCAGCATTTT. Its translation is CASSQGAQPQHF.

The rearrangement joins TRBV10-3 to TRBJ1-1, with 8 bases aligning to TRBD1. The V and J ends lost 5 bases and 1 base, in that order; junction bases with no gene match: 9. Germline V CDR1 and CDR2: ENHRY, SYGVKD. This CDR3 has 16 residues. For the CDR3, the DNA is TGTGCCATCAGTACCTCTTTTGGGACAGGGAACACTGAAGCTTTCTTT. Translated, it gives CAISTSFGTGNTEAFF.